This TCR beta chain was found in a study of T-cell reconstitution after alpha-beta-depleted transplantation in children. Germline V gene sequence: CDR1 SGHRS, CDR2 YFSETQ. The ends were cut back, 3 bases at V and 2 bases at J, with 14 bases in the middle. The CDR3 contains 15 residues. Preparation of the TCRbeta library used unique molecular identifiers. TCRdb independently ran MiXCR on the PCR reads; one entry per CDR3 protein. The sample carries 200,000 to 250,000 distinct CDR3 sequences, about 9.5% recorded once. The input for sequencing was PBMCs from the stem cell graft donor, taken from the stem cell graft. The TCR comes from a human donor who donated a stem cell graft to a child with acute lymphoblastic leukemia. The chain recombines TRBV5-1 with TRBJ2-5; TRBD1 or TRBD2 may be the D gene (5 bases each). The CDR3 DNA follows: TGCGCCAGCAGCTCCCCGGGACGCACGCAAGAGACCCAGTACTTC. Its protein product is CASSSPGRTQETQYF.